A single sample gave rise to the 15 T cell receptor beta chains below, sequenced in a study of shared clonotypes between healthy human individuals. TCRdb's copy holds only in-frame clones and misses some; the assay was immunoSEQ multiplex PCR. The sample has over a million clones, roughly 95% seen once; the top ten hold roughly 1.2%. Sequencing input: naive CD4+ T cells sorted from blood. Described subset: CD45RA+ positively selected. These receptor sequences come from a man aged 25-45 years in good health.

The rearrangement joins TRBV9 to TRBJ2-1; 14 positions match TRBD2. This CDR3 comprises 16 residues. Germline CDR1 SGDLS, CDR2 YYNGEE. V lost 3 bases and J lost 7; bases outside the gene matches: 6. CDR3 loop: CASSGRLAGGANEQFF. CDR3 coding DNA: TGTGCCAGCAGCGGTAGACTAGCGGGAGGGGCAAATGAGCAGTTCTTC.

This clone was recorded once. The V call is TRBV11-1, the J call TRBJ2-2; 12 nucleotides match TRBD2. CDR1 is SGHAT, CDR2 FQDESV, per germline (reference sequence). This CDR3 contains 17 residues. V was pared by 5 bases and J by 6 bases, with 10 bases of the junction left unmatched. In DNA, the CDR3 is TGTGCCAGCAGCCGGGGACTAGCGGGTGGAGACGCCGGGGAGCTGTTTTTT. As protein: CASSRGLAGGDAGELFF.

The chain recombines TRBV10-3 with TRBJ2-7, with a tentative D call TRBD2 (6 bases). The V end was cut by 4 bases, the J end by 3 bases, with 22 bases between. From germline, CDR1 is ENHRY and CDR2 SYGVKD. This CDR3 is built from 17 residues. The CDR3 DNA reads as TGTGCCATCAGTGGGGAAACCAAGGGACTTAAGAACTACGAGCAGTACTTC. It is translated as CAISGETKGLKNYEQYF.

The chain links TRBV11-2 to TRBJ1-5; D is ambiguous. Trimming shortened V by 5 bases and J by 5 bases, and 7 bases separated the two germline ends. The germline V gene encodes CDR1 SGHAT and CDR2 FQNNGV. The CDR3 is 12 residues long. The CDR3 loop reads CASSVHDQPQHF. CDR3 DNA: TGTGCCAGCAGCGTACACGATCAGCCCCAGCATTTT.

This clone was observed a few times. The rearrangement uses TRBV28 and TRBJ1-2; D call uncertain. Trimming left V 10 bases short and J 6 bases short, with 12 bases between. CDR1 is MDHEN, CDR2 SYDVKM, per germline. This CDR3 spans 11 amino acids. The CDR3 protein is CATTTTHGYTF. In DNA, the CDR3 is TGTGCCACCACAACAACCCATGGCTACACCTTC.

The V and J genes are TRBV28 and TRBJ1-5, with D hard to call. Germline loops: CDR1 MDHEN, CDR2 SYDVKM. The CDR3 extends over 13 amino acids. V lost 8 bases and J lost 0, with 8 bases in between. CDR3 sequence: CASRAFSNQPQHF. The DNA for the CDR3 is TGTGCCAGCCGGGCCTTTAGCAATCAGCCCCAGCATTTT. The complete variable domain, with remaining parts taken from reference TRBV28 and TRBJ1-5, reads DVKVTQSSRYLVKRTGEKVFLECVQDMDHENMFWYRQDPGLGLRLIYFSYDVKMKEKGDIPEGYSVSREKKERFSLILESASTNQTSMYLCASRAFSNQPQHFGDGTRLSIL.

This chain links TRBV5-1 with TRBJ2-2; TRBD2 is a possible D gene (5 bases). This CDR3 spans 14 amino acids. V lost 7 bases to trimming and J lost 1 base, with 11 bases between them. Germline V CDR1 and CDR2: SGHRS, YFSETQ. In nucleotides, the CDR3 is TGCGCCAGCTCCCCGGGGATGAACACCGGGGAGCTGTTTTTT. Its translation: CASSPGMNTGELFF.

The CDR3 coding sequence is TGTGCCAGTAGTATAGATAGAGGGCGGACTCCCACAGATACGCAGTATTTT. Amino acids: CASSIDRGRTPTDTQYF. This chain uses TRBV19 with TRBJ2-3; tentatively, D is TRBD2 (5 bases). This CDR3 is 17 amino acids long. V gave up 0 bases and J gave up 2 bases, with 15 bases separating them. Germline V CDR1 and CDR2: LNHDA, SQIVND (reference sequence).

V and J are TRBV5-4 and TRBJ2-7, with 7 bases that match TRBD2. Looked up from germline, CDR1 is SGHNT and CDR2 is YYREEE (reference sequence). V lost 3 bases, J lost 6 bases, and 12 bases stayed unmatched. The CDR3 sequence is 15 residues long. The DNA for the CDR3 is TGTGCCAGCAGCTCAGGCGGGGAGGGGTCGCGCGAGCAGTACTTC. It is translated as CASSSGGEGSREQYF.

This sequence joins TRBV2 and TRBJ2-4, with D unresolved. The V end was cut by 7 bases, the J end by 0 bases, with 13 bases between. Germline V lookup: CDR1 SNHLY, CDR2 FYNNEI. The CDR3 loop spans 15 amino acids. The CDR3 sequence is CASTWPALAKNIQYF. The CDR3 bases are TGTGCCAGCACGTGGCCGGCTCTAGCCAAAAACATTCAGTACTTC. The whole variable domain, filled in from reference TRBV2 and TRBJ2-4, reads EPEVTQTPSHQVTQMGQEVILRCVPISNHLYFYWYRQILGQKVEFLVSFYNNEISEKSEIFDDQFSVERPDGSNFTLKIRSTKLEDSAMYFCASTWPALAKNIQYFGAGTRLSVL.

A word on this clone: Other DNA sequences from this sample encode an identical CDR3 as well. This sequence joins TRBV5-1 and TRBJ2-1; no reliable D call. This CDR3 comprises 15 residues. V was pared by 0 bases and J by 0 bases, with 7 bases between. Per germline, CDR1 SGHRS and CDR2 YFSETQ. In DNA form, the CDR3 reads TGCGCCAGCAGCTTGGACGAAGGCTCCTACAATGAGCAGTTCTTC. Translated: CASSLDEGSYNEQFF.

The chain employs TRBV5-4 and TRBJ2-3; 9 bases align to TRBD1. Unmatched junction bases numbered 8, after V lost 4 bases and J lost 5 bases. From germline, CDR1 is SGHNT and CDR2 YYREEE (reference sequence). The CDR3 covers 15 residues. CDR3 bases: TGTGCCAGCAGCGGCCGGGACAGGGTCCAAGATACGCAGTATTTT. This translates into CASSGRDRVQDTQYF.

The chain joins TRBV19 to TRBJ2-5; TRBD1 agrees at 10 bases. The germline V gene encodes CDR1 LNHDA and CDR2 SQIVND (reference sequence). The CDR3 runs 17 residues. V lost 5 bases and J lost 5; bases outside the gene matches: 14. The CDR3 here is CASSARQGASFMETQYF. CDR3 nucleotide sequence: TGTGCCAGTAGTGCCCGACAGGGGGCCTCTTTTATGGAGACCCAGTACTTC.

The chain joins TRBV9 to TRBJ1-1; D is perhaps TRBD1 (6 bases). CDR1 is SGDLS, CDR2 YYNGEE, per germline. V lost 3 bases to trimming and J lost 4 bases, with 19 bases between them. The CDR3 is 16 amino acids. CDR3 sequence: CASSGRVQGSSTEAFF. Written as DNA, the CDR3 is TGTGCCAGCAGCGGGAGAGTACAGGGTAGTTCCACTGAAGCTTTCTTT.

The CDR3 spells CASSSRPSSGNTIYF. CDR3 in DNA: TGTGCCAGCAGTTCCCGCCCTAGCTCTGGAAACACCATATATTTT. The chain employs TRBV6-6 and TRBJ1-3; D not resolved. This CDR3 is 15 amino acids long. The germline V gene encodes CDR1 MNHNY and CDR2 SVGAGI (reference sequence). V lost 4 bases and J lost 0, with 10 bases in between.